This record concerns one T cell receptor (beta chain) sequence. This clonotype occurred a few times. Its binding antigen is unknown. No much larger clonotype is one base removed from it; base qualities were not supplied. The data originate from a study of vaccination and CD4 T cells after COVID-19 (dated by TCRdb to between 2022 and 2023). Regarding the research as a whole: Convalescent patients had a positive SARS-CoV-2 result on nasal swab PCR, and of these patients, about ten had mild disease and one had severe disease. The convalescent cohort comprised six males and four females, including two Hispanic individuals, seven Caucasians, two Asians and one multiracial person. Two doses of either the Pfizer-BioNTech BNT162b2 vaccine (n=8) or the Moderna mRNA-1273 vaccine (n=2) were administered to participants. Post-COVID blood samples from convalescent patients were collected a median of roughly 100 days after diagnosis, with a range of 35 to 161 days. Post-vaccine blood samples were collected a median of 72 days after the second vaccine dose, ranging from about 13 to 241 days. For stimulating the cultures, overlapping spike peptide pools were used, derived from SARS-CoV-2 as well as from the common cold coronaviruses HCoV-NL63, HCoV-OC43 and HCoV-229E. Control cultures used a CEFX viral epitope pool as positive control, an HIV-1 Nef peptide pool as negative control, or no peptide. In more than eight COVID-19 convalescent patients and a handful of infection-naive healthy vaccine recipients, researchers compared the spike-specific CD4+ TCR repertoire from before mRNA vaccination with the repertoire from after. What the authors observed across the whole study: Relatively few convalescent patients were included in the study, and early timepoints after natural infection were not analyzed. Among convalescent patients, a median about 86% of the SARS-CoV-2-reactive clones seen after vaccination appeared only after vaccination, which suggests priming specific to the vaccine. An increase in the median number of SARS-CoV-2-reactive clonotypes from 20 to 25 after infection to 35 to 40 after vaccination was observed, but the change was not found to be significant. Of the vaccine-specific clones in convalescent patients, 304 of 307, or nearly all, reacted only to SARS-CoV-2 spike and did not cross-react with common cold coronaviruses.

From the germline V gene (reference sequence), CDR1 is SEHNR and CDR2 is FQNEAQ. The CDR3, cysteine through phenylalanine, is 15 amino acids long. The only DNA kept is the CDR3, 45 bases in frame from the first base. V was cut back by 3 bases and J by 2 bases, leaving a gap of 12 bases between them. The library was made by PCR. DNA from cultured CD4+ T cells was subjected to TCR sequencing with the Oncomine TCR Beta short-read assay at the Johns Hopkins FTIC core. Genomic DNA was extracted from the cultured CD4+ T cells with the QIAamp micro DNA kit. The Oncomine TCR Beta libraries from cultured CD4+ T cells were pooled using unique dual indexes and then sequenced on an Illumina iSeq 100. Processing in the source paper ran as follows. Non-productive sequences were filtered out, and CDR3s that did not start with C, did not end with F or W, or were shorter than 7 amino acids were discarded. The MANAFEST web application was used to identify antigen-specific clonotypes by comparing peptide-stimulated wells against reference wells and other culture wells. An FDR below 0.05, an odds ratio above 5, and a productive frequency above 0.1% in at least two of three replicate wells were required for clones to be considered positive. A clonotype counted as cross-reactive if it showed significant expansion both in the SARS-CoV-2 spike wells and in at least one common cold coronavirus spike condition. Similarity between CDR3 sequences was evaluated in R version 3.6.1 using Levenshtein distances (stringdist) and unrooted phylogenetic trees (ape). The public reads were run again by TCRdb, first through fastp at Q25 and then through MiXCR, and only productive beta chains were kept. All rows with the same CDR3 protein become a single entry with the most common DNA and genes. The V and J calls were not made by the authors but by TCRdb's processing. This sample gives about 15,000 distinct CDR3 sequences in total; 40% to 60% of them show up just once. The ten largest clones capture 9% to 15% of the sample.

This specimen's treatment or condition label, interpreted: approximately nine-day PBMC culture with coronavirus spike peptide pools or control peptides (ViraFEST assay). To expand antigen-specific T cells with peptide pools and then pick out the expanded clonotypes through TCR sequencing, the study relied on the ViraFEST assay. The convalescent patients' positive SARS-CoV-2 PCR tests fell between March and December 2020, which was before the Alpha, Beta and Delta variants emerged in the United States. Each well held 2.2 million or so PBMCs cultured with 10 ug/ml peptide pools in IMDM containing approximately 5% human AB serum and around 9 IU/ml IL-2. On days 3 and 7, half of the culture medium was replaced with fresh IL-2-containing medium. After 10 days of culture, CD4+ T cells were isolated by negative selection with the EasySep CD4+ T cell isolation kit. Ficoll-Paque Plus gradient centrifugation was used to isolate PBMCs from whole blood, and the isolated PBMCs were then either used fresh or cryopreserved at -140C. Culture conditions were generally each tested in triplicate wells.

This TCR derives from a human donor who had recovered from COVID-19. Source material: CD4+ T cells from blood, cultured in vitro. The chain is made from TRBV7-9 and TRBJ2-3, with a weak D call of TRBD2 (6 bases match). The CDR3 corresponds to CASSLEGPHTDTQYF. The nucleotides are TGTGCCAGCAGCTTGGAGGGACCCCACACAGATACGCAGTATTTT. The CDR3 plus the reference TRBV7-9 and TRBJ2-3 genes for the other parts give the full variable domain: DTGVSQNPRHKITKRGQNVTFRCDPISEHNRLYWYRQTLGQGPEFLTYFQNEAQLEKSRLLSDRFSAERPKGSFSTLEIQRTEQGDSAMYLCASSLEGPHTDTQYFGPGTRLTVL.